This TCR beta chain comes out of a study of CD8+CD57+ T cells in acquired aplastic anemia. Those patients picked for sequencing had displayed CD8+CD57+ cell expansion on flow cytometry. Severe acquired aplastic anemia was present in all patients. Study results and limitations: Any difference that existed in CD8+ Simpson's diversity between patients and controls was not significant.

This CDR3 region has 14 residues. V was pared by 7 bases and J by 5 bases, with 4 bases of the junction left unmatched. CDR1 SGHRS and CDR2 YFSETQ come from the germline V gene. The template used for profiling TCR beta VDJ and CDR3 was genomic DNA. A single record per CDR3 protein comes from TCRdb applying MiXCR to the reads. The sample lists about 180,000 distinct CDR3 sequences; over 40% were seen once. As to this clonotype: Its antigen is unknown.

The specimen was sorted CD4+, CD8+, or CD8+CD57+ T cells (not recorded which) from PBMCs. The chain carries TRBV5-1 and TRBJ2-3; 13 bases are a match to TRBD2. This receptor was taken from a human donor with aplastic anemia. The CDR3 sequence is CASGLAGDGDTQYF. For the CDR3, the DNA is TGCGCCAGCGGACTAGCGGGAGATGGAGATACGCAGTATTTT.